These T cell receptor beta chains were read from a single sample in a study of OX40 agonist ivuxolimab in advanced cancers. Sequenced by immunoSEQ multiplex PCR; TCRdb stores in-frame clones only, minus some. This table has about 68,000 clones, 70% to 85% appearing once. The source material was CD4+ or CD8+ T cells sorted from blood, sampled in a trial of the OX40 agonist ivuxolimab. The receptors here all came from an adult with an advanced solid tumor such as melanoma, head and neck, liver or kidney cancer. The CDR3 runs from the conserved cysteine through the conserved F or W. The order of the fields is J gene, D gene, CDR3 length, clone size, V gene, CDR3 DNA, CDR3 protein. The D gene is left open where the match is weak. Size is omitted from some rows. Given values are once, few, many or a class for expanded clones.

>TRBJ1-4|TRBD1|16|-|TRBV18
TGTGCCAGCTCACCCACAGGGGATACCGAAAATGAAAAACTGTTTTTT
CASSPTGDTENEKLFF
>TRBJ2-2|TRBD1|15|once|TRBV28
TGTGCCAGCAGTGCCCCGGGACAGGGGTCCGGGGAGCTGTTTTTT
CASSAPGQGSGELFF
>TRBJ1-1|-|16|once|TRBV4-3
TGCGCCAGCAGCCAAGAGTATCGACAGGCGAACACTGAAGCTTTCTTT
CASSQEYRQANTEAFF
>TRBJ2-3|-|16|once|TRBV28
TGTGCCAGCAGTGAACCGGGACAAGTTTTCACAGATACGCAGTATTTT
CASSEPGQVFTDTQYF
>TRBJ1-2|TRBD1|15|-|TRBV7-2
TGTGCCAGCAGCTTAGCGATCGGGACAGCCTATGGCTACACCTTC
CASSLAIGTAYGYTF
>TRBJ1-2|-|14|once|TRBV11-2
TGTGCCAGCAGCTTAGACCGGGGGGCGCATGGCTACACCTTC
CASSLDRGAHGYTF
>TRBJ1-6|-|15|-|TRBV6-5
TGTGCCAGCAGTCCTAGGACAGACCCGGGGTCACCCCTCCACTTT
CASSPRTDPGSPLHF
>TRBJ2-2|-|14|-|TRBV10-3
TGTGCCATCACGCGGGGACCGAACACCGGGGAGCTGTTTTTT
CAITRGPNTGELFF
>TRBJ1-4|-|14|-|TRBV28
TGTGCCAGCTTGACCGGGGGGGCAAATGAAAAACTGTTTTTT
CASLTGGANEKLFF
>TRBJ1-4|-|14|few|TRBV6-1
TGTGCCAGCAGTATTACAGGGTATACTGAAAAACTGTTTTTT
CASSITGYTEKLFF
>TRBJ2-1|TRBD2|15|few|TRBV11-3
TGTGCCAGCAGCCTCTATAGCGGGAGTGGCAATGAGCAGTTCTTC
CASSLYSGSGNEQFF
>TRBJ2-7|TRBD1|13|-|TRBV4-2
TGTGCCAGCAGCCTCAGCGGGACAGGGGAGCAGTACTTC
CASSLSGTGEQYF
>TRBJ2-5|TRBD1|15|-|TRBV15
TGTGCCACCAGCACTTGGACAGGGTCCCAAGAGACCCAGTACTTC
CATSTWTGSQETQYF
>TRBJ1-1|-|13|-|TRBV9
TGTGCCAGCAGCGTAGCCAGAGGGACTGAAGCTTTCTTT
CASSVARGTEAFF
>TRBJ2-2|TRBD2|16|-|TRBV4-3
TGCGCCAGCAGCCTCACATGGACTAGCGCCTCCGGGGAGCTGTTTTTT
CASSLTWTSASGELFF
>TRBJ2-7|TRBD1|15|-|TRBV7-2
TGTGCCAGCAGCTCCTCGACAGGGGGAGCATACGAGCAGTACTTC
CASSSSTGGAYEQYF
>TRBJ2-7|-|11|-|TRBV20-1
TGCAGTGGAAGGGGGGGGGACGAGCAGTACTTC
CSGRGGDEQYF
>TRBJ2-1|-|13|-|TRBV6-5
TGTGCCAGCAGTTACTCCCAGTACAATGAGCAGTTCTTC
CASSYSQYNEQFF
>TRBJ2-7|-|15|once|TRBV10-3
TGTGCCATCAGTGAGGGAGGGGTCCTACCCTACGAGCAGTACTTC
CAISEGGVLPYEQYF
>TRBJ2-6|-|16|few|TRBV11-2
TGTGCCAGCAGCTTAGGGCAGCACTCTGGGGCCAACGTCCTGACTTTC
CASSLGQHSGANVLTF
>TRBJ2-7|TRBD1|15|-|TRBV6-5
TGTGCCAGCAGTTACTCGACAGGGATCCGGGGCGAGCAGTACTTC
CASSYSTGIRGEQYF
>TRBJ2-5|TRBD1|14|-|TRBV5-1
TGCGCCAGCAGCACCCGGACAGGGCGGGAGACCCAGTACTTC
CASSTRTGRETQYF
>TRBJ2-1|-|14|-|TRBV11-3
TGTGCCAGCAGCTTAGGTAACAGGGAGAATGAGCAGTTCTTC
CASSLGNRENEQFF
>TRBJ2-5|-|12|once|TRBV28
TGTGCCATCTCTGGTAGTTCAGAGACCCAGTACTTC
CAISGSSETQYF
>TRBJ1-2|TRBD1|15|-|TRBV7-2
TGTGCCAGCAGCTTATCCGACAGGGTAGTTTATGGCTACACCTTC
CASSLSDRVVYGYTF
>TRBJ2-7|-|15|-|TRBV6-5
TGTGCCAGCAGTTACGAGCGGGTGAGCTCCTACGAGCAGTACTTC
CASSYERVSSYEQYF
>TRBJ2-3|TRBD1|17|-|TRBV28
TGTGCCAGCAGTTCTCTCCGGACAGGGATGATCACAGATACGCAGTATTTT
CASSSLRTGMITDTQYF
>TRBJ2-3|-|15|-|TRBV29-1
TGCAGTACCAAAATAAAAAGTGAAGGCACAGATACGCAGTATTTT
CSTKIKSEGTDTQYF
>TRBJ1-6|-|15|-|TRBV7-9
TGTGCCAGCCCAAGGGAACCAGGCGATAATTCACCCCTCCACTTT
CASPREPGDNSPLHF
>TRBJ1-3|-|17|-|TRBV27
TGTGCCAGCAGTCTACAGAGACCGATGCCCTCTGGAAACACCATATATTTT
CASSLQRPMPSGNTIYF
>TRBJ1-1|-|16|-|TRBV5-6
TGTGCCAGCAGCTTGGCTGGACCAACGTGGGACACTGAAGCTTTCTTT
CASSLAGPTWDTEAFF
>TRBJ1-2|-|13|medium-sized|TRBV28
TGTGCCAGCAAACCAGGTGAAAACTATGGCTACACCTTC
CASKPGENYGYTF
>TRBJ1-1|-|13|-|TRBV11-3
TGTGCCAGCAGCTTGGACGGGAACACTGAAGCTTTCTTT
CASSLDGNTEAFF
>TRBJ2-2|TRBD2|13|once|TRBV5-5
TGTGCCAGCAGCGGCGGGGGGATCGGGGAGCTGTTTTTT
CASSGGGIGELFF
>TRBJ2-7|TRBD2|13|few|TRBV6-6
TGTGCCAGCAGGACCCTAGCGGGAAACGAGCAGTACTTC
CASRTLAGNEQYF
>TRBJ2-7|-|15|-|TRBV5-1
TGCGCCAGCAACCGCTCGCCGGGAAGCTCCTACGAGCAGTACTTC
CASNRSPGSSYEQYF
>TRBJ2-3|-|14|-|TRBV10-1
TGCGCCAGCAGTGAGTACCCTAGCACAGATACGCAGTATTTT
CASSEYPSTDTQYF
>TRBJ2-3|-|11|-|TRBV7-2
TGTGCCAGCAGCTTAGCCGGTACGCAGTATTTT
CASSLAGTQYF
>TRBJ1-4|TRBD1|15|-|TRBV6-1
TGTGCCAGCACCGACACACAGGGGTCTAATGAAAAACTGTTTTTT
CASTDTQGSNEKLFF
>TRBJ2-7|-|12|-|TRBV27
TGTGCCAGCAGTAACCTATTCTACGAGCAGTACTTC
CASSNLFYEQYF
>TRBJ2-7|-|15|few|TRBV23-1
TGCGCCAGCAGTCTACCTTGGAGAAGACGGGACGAGCAGTACTTC
CASSLPWRRRDEQYF
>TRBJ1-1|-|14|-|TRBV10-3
TGTGCCATCAGTGAGTCAGAGGGGGACACTGAAGCTTTCTTT
CAISESEGDTEAFF
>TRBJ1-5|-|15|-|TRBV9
TGTGCCAGCAGCGCTTCGGGACTGCTCAATCAGCCCCAGCATTTT
CASSASGLLNQPQHF
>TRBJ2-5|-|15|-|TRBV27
TGTGCCAGCAGCCTTACCCACGGACTGCCAGAGACCCAGTACTTC
CASSLTHGLPETQYF
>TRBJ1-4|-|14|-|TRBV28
TGTGCCAGCAGTTTAGGGGGATCTAATGAAAAACTGTTTTTT
CASSLGGSNEKLFF
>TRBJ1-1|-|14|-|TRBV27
TGTGCCAGCAATCCGGGTCGATTGAACACTGAAGCTTTCTTT
CASNPGRLNTEAFF
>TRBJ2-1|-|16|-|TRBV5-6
TGTGCCAGCAGCTCGACAGGGACTCAAAGGTACAATGAGCAGTTCTTC
CASSSTGTQRYNEQFF
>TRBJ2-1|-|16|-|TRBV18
TGTGCCAGCTCACCACGTAGGCATCTCTCCTACAATGAGCAGTTCTTC
CASSPRRHLSYNEQFF
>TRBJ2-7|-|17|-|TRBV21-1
TGTGCCAGCAGTAATAATAGGGGAGAATGGGGCTACTACGAGCAGTACTTC
CASSNNRGEWGYYEQYF
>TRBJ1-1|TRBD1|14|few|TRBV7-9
TGTGCCAGCAGCTTAGAACAGGGGGACACTGAAGCTTTCTTT
CASSLEQGDTEAFF
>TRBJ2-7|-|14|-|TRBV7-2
TGTGCCAGCAGCCGACGTAGGGACCCCTACGAGCAGTACTTC
CASSRRRDPYEQYF
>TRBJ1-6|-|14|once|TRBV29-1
TGCAGCGTTTGGGGAGGGTCCTATAATTCACCCCTCCACTTT
CSVWGGSYNSPLHF